The 24 T cell receptor beta chains given below trace back to one sample, sequenced in a study of tumor-infiltrating lymphocytes in primary liver carcinoma. The input was 450 to 500 ng total RNA; TCR beta cDNA was made from it with a constant-region primer. Each TCR beta library was derived from three nested multiplex PCR rounds that employed slightly modified ARM-PCR. It was with TRBV1-TRBV30 forward primers and a C-beta reverse primer that the first two PCR rounds were run, at approximately 10 cycles each. TCRdb ran MiXCR on the multiplex PCR reads and lists one entry per CDR3 protein. The sample contains approximately 79,000 distinct CDR3 sequences, about 72% of which appear only once. Taking roughly 20-34 mg of unsorted bulk tissue, the authors co-extracted RNA and DNA. Sample: liver tumor tissue from sampling region 4. Subset defined: tumor region T4, right-lateral pole. These receptors originate from a man aged 35 to 55 with primary liver carcinoma and hepatitis B virus infection.

Notes on this clonotype: This may arise from a read error, as a much more abundant clone is one base away. The rearrangement joins TRBV7-3 to TRBJ2-7; 10 bases are shared with TRBD1. The CDR3 runs to 14 residues. Germline assignment: CDR1 SGHTA and CDR2 FQGTGA. V shed 7 bases, J shed 7 bases, and the junction held 10 bases outside the gene matches. This CDR3 reads CASNLGGDRGEQYF. The DNA of the CDR3 is TGTGCCAGCAACCTCGGTGGGGACAGGGGAGAGCAGTACTTC.

Concerning this clonotype itself: A much larger clone lies a single base off, so this may be a read error. This rearrangement joins TRBV7-9 to TRBJ2-7; a possible D gene is TRBD1 (5 bases). CDR3 length: 15 amino acids. Germline V gene lookup returns CDR1 SEHNR and CDR2 FQNEAQ (reference sequence). The CDR3 bases are TGTGCCATCAGCTTAGTATCCGGCAGGGCCTACGAGCAGTACTTC. This translates into CAISLVSGRAYEQYF.

To note about this clonotype: This may arise from a read error, as a much more abundant clone is one base away. The chain employs TRBV19 and TRBJ2-3, with 7 bases aligning to TRBD1. V lost 6 bases and J lost 4; bases outside the gene matches: 7. Germline CDR1 LNHDA, CDR2 SQIVND (reference sequence). The CDR3 is 14 amino acids. The CDR3 region has the DNA TGTGCCAGTAGACCTCAGGGGGACGCAGATACGCAGTATTTT. Translation: CASRPQGDADTQYF.

Notes on this clonotype: Relative to the germline gene, one junction end is altered; a read error may explain this. The rearrangement links TRBV6-5 to TRBJ2-7; D is undetermined. The germline CDR1 and CDR2 sequences are MNHEY and SVGAGI. There are 14 residues in the CDR3. As DNA, the CDR3 is TGTGCCAGCAATTACGACGGAAGGGTCGACGAGCAGTACTTC. Translating gives CASNYDGRVDEQYF.

Turning to this clonotype: One end of the junction does not line up with germline, which may come from a read error. V gene TRBV4-2 combines with J gene TRBJ2-1, with D tentatively TRBD2 (6 bases). The CDR3 length is 16 residues. Germline-derived CDR1 and CDR2 are LGHNA and YNFKEQ. The CDR3 region is CVSSQDPLARENEQFF. The CDR3 bases are TGTGTCAGCAGCCAAGACCCCCTAGCGCGAGAGAATGAGCAGTTCTTC.

Of note for this clonotype: A much larger clonotype is one base distant, so this may be a read error. V and J are TRBV28 and TRBJ2-3, with a weak D call TRBD2 (6 bases). Germline-derived CDR1 and CDR2 are MDHEN and SYDVKM. This CDR3 has 15 residues. The CDR3 region is CANSLAGPATDTQYF. In DNA form, the CDR3 reads TGTGCCAACAGTTTGGCGGGACCAGCCACAGATACGCAGTATTTT.

This clonotype was seen at least ten times. This chain connects TRBV29-1 to TRBJ2-1; TRBD1 matches 7 bases. Losses at the gene ends were 8 bases for V and 5 bases for J; bases not matched to a gene: 3. The CDR3 covers 11 residues. Germline values: CDR1 SQVTM, CDR2 ANQGSEA. CDR3 coding DNA: TGCAGCTTGGGACAGAACAATGAGCAGTTCTTC. It translates to CSLGQNNEQFF.

The chain links TRBV13 to TRBJ2-2, with D tentatively TRBD2 (5 bases). Trimming stripped 5 bases from V and 10 bases from J, with 20 bases between. Germline lookup yields CDR1 PRHDT and CDR2 FYEKMQ (reference sequence). The CDR3 runs to 15 residues. The CDR3 protein is CASSRGMPLSAELFF. The DNA of the CDR3 is TGTGCCAGCAGCCGAGGGATGCCGCTTTCCGCGGAGCTGTTTTTT.

As regards this clonotype: One end of the junction is discordant with germline, which a read error may explain. The V gene is TRBV4-1, the J gene TRBJ2-1; 9 bases are shared with TRBD1. Germline CDR1 and CDR2: MGHRA and YSYEKL. There are 16 residues in the CDR3. The CDR3 bases are TGCGCTAGCAGCCGCGGACAGGGGCCTCTCCACAATGAGCAGTTCTTC. Amino acids: CASSRGQGPLHNEQFF.

Concerning this clonotype itself: A read error may produce the germline difference seen at one junction end. V usage is TRBV6-6 and J usage is TRBJ2-2; TRBD1 matches at 9 bases. The germline gives CDR1 MNHNY, CDR2 SVGAGI (reference sequence). This CDR3 comprises 13 residues. CDR3 region: CASSDRGVGELFF. In nucleotides, the CDR3 is TGTGCCAGCTCGGACAGGGGCGTCGGGGAACTGTTTTTT.

This clonotype was picked up many times. V and J are TRBV12-3 or TRBV12-4 and TRBJ2-5; 9 bases line up with TRBD2. The CDR3 extends over 15 amino acids. V shed 7 bases, J shed 4 bases, and the junction held 10 bases outside the gene matches. The CDR3 DNA follows: TGTGCCAGCACACGTCATAGCGGGAGAGGAGAGACCCAGTACTTC. Translating it yields CASTRHSGRGETQYF.

This clonotype has more than one count but fewer than ten. A clone one base away is much larger, so this may be a read error. This sequence joins TRBV7-9 and TRBJ2-1; TRBD2 might be the D (7 bases). There are 18 residues in the CDR3. With 2 bases removed from V and 6 bases from J, the gap between germline ends came to 23 bases. Germline values: CDR1 SEHNR, CDR2 FQNEAQ (reference sequence). CDR3 residues: CASSLRLSQGRGANEQFF. The CDR3 DNA reads TGTGCCAGCAGCTTACGCCTCTCGCAGGGGAGGGGAGCCAATGAGCAGTTCTTC.

As concerns this clonotype: Relative to the germline gene, one junction end is altered; a read error may explain this. The chain has TRBV4-1 and TRBJ2-1, with TRBD1 matching over 10 bases. The length of the CDR3 is 17 residues. Germline V gene lookup returns CDR1 MGHRA and CDR2 YSYEKL. The CDR3 DNA follows: TGCGCCAACAGCCAATATTTAAGTATGGACAGGGGGAATGAACAGTTCTTC. The encoded protein is CANSQYLSMDRGNEQFF.

Comment on this clonotype: The junction departs from germline at one end; a sequencing error may be responsible. V usage is TRBV4-2 and J usage is TRBJ2-1, with TRBD2 identical over 8 bases. The V gene's germline CDR1 is LGHNA and CDR2 YNFKEQ. This CDR3 contains 16 residues. As DNA, the CDR3 is TGCGCCAGCAGCCCGATTAGCGGGATCACCTACAATGAGCAGTTCTTC. This gives the protein CASSPISGITYNEQFF.

V gene TRBV28 combines with J gene TRBJ2-2; tentative D call: TRBD1 (6 bases). The V gene lost 9 bases and the J gene lost 1 base, with 12 bases spanning the gap. Germline V gene lookup returns CDR1 MDHEN and CDR2 SYDVKM. The CDR3 has 14 amino acids. Here the CDR3 DNA reads TGTGCCAGTTCGAGGGGACAGAACACCGGGGAGCTGTTTTTT. This translates into CASSRGQNTGELFF.

As to this clonotype: At one of its ends the junction is not consistent with the germline gene, which may arise from a read error. V and J are TRBV11-2 and TRBJ2-1; TRBD2 agrees at 14 bases. The CDR3 runs to 16 residues. CDR1 is SGHAT, CDR2 FQNNGV, per germline. The CDR3 region is CASSSSSTSGRGDGFF. DNA of the CDR3: TGTGCCAGTAGCTCCTCTTCGACTAGCGGGAGGGGAGACGGGTTCTTC.

In the case of this clonotype: The junction does not match germline at one end; this may be a read error. The genes are TRBV24-1 and TRBJ2-1, with 8 bases matching TRBD1. CDR1 is KGHDR, CDR2 SFDVKD, per germline. CDR3 length: 15 residues. This CDR3 is CATSDTTVKQGEHFF. CDR3 nucleotide sequence: TGTGCCACCAGTGATACGACTGTCAAACAGGGGGAGCACTTCTTC.

A note on this clonotype: The CDR3 carries no conserved terminal phenylalanine or tryptophan, so it likely arises from a read error. The chain recombines TRBV6-5 with TRBJ2-1; tentative D call: TRBD2 (6 bases). The germline V gene encodes CDR1 MNHEY and CDR2 SVGAGI. V was trimmed by 5 bases and J by 8 bases, leaving 22 bases between them. The CDR3 consists of 16 residues. CDR3 loop: CASSPRGRLGYHEQFL. As DNA, the CDR3 is TGTGCCAGCAGTCCGCGGGGAAGGCTCGGGTACCATGAGCAGTTCTTA.

This CDR3 is CAGEAQEPADTQYF. CDR3 DNA sequence: TGTGCCGGAGAGGCACAGGAGCCTGCAGATACGCAGTATTTT. The chain carries TRBV11-2 and TRBJ2-3, with D maybe TRBD1 (5 bases). CDR3 length equals 14 residues. The germline CDR1 and CDR2 sequences are SGHAT and FQNNGV. Trimming removed 11 bases from V and 4 bases from J, with 19 bases in between.

To note about this clonotype: The junction does not match germline at one end; this may be a read error. The V and J genes are TRBV10-3 and TRBJ2-5; 12 bases line up with TRBD2. CDR3 size: 18 residues. Per the germline V gene, CDR1 is ENHRY and CDR2 is SYGVKD. The CDR3 sequence is CVISESPSGRGWQETQYF. The CDR3 DNA reads as TGTGTCATCAGTGAGTCCCCTAGCGGGAGGGGATGGCAAGAGACCCAGTACTTC.

Comment on this clonotype: A read error may be the cause here, since a much bigger clone is one base away. CDR3: CASSLFRTDVEQYF. CDR3 coding DNA: TGTGCCAGCAGCTTATTTAGGACGGACGTCGAGCAGTACTTC. This rearrangement joins TRBV7-2 to TRBJ2-7; no reliable D call. Germline values: CDR1 SGHTA, CDR2 FQGNSA. This CDR3 is 14 amino acids long. Trimming left V 2 bases short and J 6 bases short, with 14 bases between. The full variable domain, its missing parts supplied by reference TRBV7-2 and TRBJ2-7, is GAGVSQSPSNKVTEKGKDVELRCDPISGHTALYWYRQSLGQGLEFLIYFQGNSAPDKSGLPSDRFSAERTGGSVSTLTIQRTQQEDSAVYLCASSLFRTDVEQYFGPGTRLTVT.

V and J are TRBV12-3 or TRBV12-4 and TRBJ2-1; 8 bases map to TRBD2. This CDR3 has 15 amino acids. Germline trimming cut 3 bases from V and 7 bases from J; bases unmatched to any gene: 8. The CDR3 DNA reads TGTGCCAGCAGTTTTGGTAGCGGGAACTGGAATGAGCAGTTCTTC. Amino acids: CASSFGSGNWNEQFF.

CDR3 coding DNA: TGTGCCAGCAGCCCGGGGACAGGGTCCTATAGTTACACCTTC. This translates into CASSPGTGSYSYTF. The rearrangement links TRBV5-5 to TRBJ1-2; 9 positions match TRBD1. The CDR3 covers 14 residues. CDR1 and CDR2 (germline): SGHKS, YYEKEE (reference sequence). V shed 4 bases and J 11 bases; nucleotides not matched to a gene: 12.

This clonotype occurred many times. With a much larger clone just one base away, this may be a read error. The CDR3 does not end in the conserved phenylalanine or tryptophan, so this is likely a read error. The V and J genes are TRBV11-1 and TRBJ2-3; 8 bases are shared with TRBD2. Germline loops: CDR1 SGHAT, CDR2 FQDESV (reference sequence). The CDR3 has 14 amino acids. Trimming cost V 8 bases and J 1 base; bases outside gene matches: 5. The CDR3 spells CASAGGAGTDTQYL. In DNA, the CDR3 is TGTGCCAGCGCGGGGGGAGCTGGCACAGATACGCAGTATCTT.